Listed here are 13 T cell receptor beta chains from one sample, sequenced in a study of PD-L1 blockade in urothelial cancer. Assay used: immunoSEQ multiplex PCR; TCRdb lists only in-frame clones, some missing. The sample includes about 88,000 clones, 85% to 95% of them seen just once. Specimen: PBMCs, collected around atezolizumab (anti-PD-L1) treatment. These receptors came from a man between 60 and 75 years old with urothelial cancer.

This sequence joins TRBV4-3 and TRBJ2-3, with D unresolved. Germline loops: CDR1 LGHNA, CDR2 YSLEER. V was pared by 4 bases and J by 5 bases, with 13 bases between. The CDR3 extends over 14 amino acids. Here the CDR3 reads CASSPSPSGDTQYF. Written as DNA, the CDR3 is TGCGCCAGCAGCCCAAGTCCTTCGGGAGATACGCAGTATTTT.

The J gene is TRBJ2-7, the V gene TRBV5-1; TRBD1 might be the D (6 bases). V shed 6 bases and J shed 6 bases, with 16 bases lying between them. Germline assignment: CDR1 SGHRS and CDR2 YFSETQ. CDR3 size: 13 residues. The CDR3 spells CASNLLQGGEQYF. In nucleotides, the CDR3 is TGCGCCAGCAATTTGTTACAGGGCGGCGAGCAGTACTTC.

The V gene is TRBV25-1, the J gene TRBJ1-4; TRBD1 matches at 12 bases. There are 13 residues in the CDR3. The V and J ends lost 7 bases and 8 bases, in that order; junction bases with no gene match: 2. Germline V gene data show CDR1 as MGHDK and CDR2 as SYGVNS. The CDR3 nucleotides are TGTGCCAGCACCGGGACAGGGGGCGAAAAACTGTTTTTT. It yields the protein CASTGTGGEKLFF.

This clone was found once. The rearrangement joins TRBV10-2 to TRBJ2-5; D possibly corresponds to TRBD2 (6 bases). Between the trimmed V and J ends, which lost 3 bases and 5 bases, there was a span of 10 bases. CDR3 length equals 13 residues. Germline lookup yields CDR1 WSHSY and CDR2 SAAADI. CDR3 amino acids: CASSDLARETQYF. DNA for the CDR3: TGCGCCAGCAGTGATCTAGCGCGGGAGACCCAGTACTTC.

CDR3 nucleotides: TGTGCCAGCAGCGTAGGACTAGCGGGGGGGCAAGGTGAGCAGTACTTC. Amino acids: CASSVGLAGGQGEQYF. This chain links TRBV9 with TRBJ2-7; 14 bases match TRBD2. Germline V gene data show CDR1 as SGDLS and CDR2 as YYNGEE. With V trimmed by 0 bases and J by 7 bases, 6 bases remained unmatched. The CDR3 is 16 residues long.

This sequence joins TRBV10-2 and TRBJ2-7; possibly TRBD1 for D (6 bases). Trimming pared 3 bases from V and 0 bases from J, leaving 18 bases between. Germline values: CDR1 WSHSY, CDR2 SAAADI. CDR3 length equals 17 residues. The CDR3 DNA follows: TGCGCCAGCAGTGAACAACGGACAGCAAAGAGCTCCTACGAGCAGTACTTC. Encoded protein: CASSEQRTAKSSYEQYF.

Only one count was recorded for this clone. The chain joins TRBV11-2 to TRBJ2-1; 9 nucleotides align to TRBD1. The CDR3 is 15 residues long. Losses at the gene ends were 5 bases for V and 2 bases for J; bases not matched to a gene: 4. Looked up from germline, CDR1 is SGHAT and CDR2 is FQNNGV. CDR3 DNA sequence: TGTGCCAGCAGCGAGAGACAGGGGGCCTACAATGAGCAGTTCTTC. As protein: CASSERQGAYNEQFF.

CDR3: CASSRRTSGASYEQYF. In nucleotides, the CDR3 is TGTGCCAGCAGTCGTCGGACTAGCGGGGCCTCCTACGAGCAGTACTTC. J is TRBJ2-7 and V is TRBV2; 12 nucleotides align to TRBD2. The CDR3 is 16 amino acids. The J segment lost 0 bases and the V segment lost 5 bases, leaving 5 bases of the junction unmatched. In germline, CDR1 is SNHLY, CDR2 FYNNEI. Combining the CDR3 with reference TRBV2 and TRBJ2-7 gives the whole variable domain EPEVTQTPSHQVTQMGQEVILRCVPISNHLYFYWYRQILGQKVEFLVSFYNNEISEKSEIFDDQFSVERPDGSNFTLKIRSTKLEDSAMYFCASSRRTSGASYEQYFGPGTRLTVT.

This rearrangement joins TRBV7-8 to TRBJ1-3; no clear D gene. From germline, CDR1 is SGHVS and CDR2 FQNEAQ. Trimming pared 6 bases from V and 0 bases from J, leaving 9 bases between. The CDR3 has 14 amino acids. Here the CDR3 reads CASRLRNSGNTIYF. Here the CDR3 DNA reads TGTGCCAGCAGACTCCGCAACTCTGGAAACACCATATATTTT. The full variable domain, in which reference TRBV7-8 and TRBJ1-3 provide the parts outside the CDR3, is GAGVSQSPRYKVAKRGQDVALRCDPISGHVSLFWYQQALGQGPEFLTYFQNEAQLDKSGLPSDRFFAERPEGSVSTLKIQRTQQEDSAVYLCASRLRNSGNTIYFGEGSWLTVV.

The V and J genes are TRBV7-2 and TRBJ2-7, with no clear D. Germline V CDR1 and CDR2: SGHTA, FQGNSA. The germline V and J ends were trimmed by 1 base and 1 base, with 11 bases remaining between them. The CDR3 length is 15 residues. The CDR3 loop reads CASSLGVAASYEQYF. In DNA form, the CDR3 reads TGTGCCAGCAGCTTAGGGGTGGCAGCGTCCTACGAGCAGTACTTC.

A note on this clone: A junction boundary mismatches the germline segment, possibly from a read error. This rearrangement joins TRBV6-4 to TRBJ2-5; D might be TRBD2 (6 bases). The CDR3 is made up of 18 amino acids. Germline values: CDR1 MRHNA, CDR2 SNTAGT. CDR3 loop: CASSDFPEGQGGRTSQDF. CDR3 bases: TGTGCCAGCAGTGACTTCCCCGAAGGTCAGGGTGGGAGGACCTCGCAGGACTTC.

The chain couples TRBV4-3 to TRBJ2-4; possibly TRBD1 for D (6 bases). V was trimmed by 0 bases and J by 1 base, leaving 16 bases between them. The CDR3 has 18 residues. The V gene's germline CDR1 is LGHNA and CDR2 YSLEER. The CDR3: CASSQEGVVGAAKNIQYF. Written as DNA, the CDR3 is TGCGCCAGCAGCCAAGAAGGAGTAGTGGGGGCGGCCAAAAACATTCAGTACTTC.

This rearrangement joins TRBV14 to TRBJ2-7; TRBD2 matches at 9 bases. J was trimmed by 3 bases and V by 3 bases; bases with no gene match: 6. The CDR3 loop spans 15 amino acids. Per germline, CDR1 SGHDN and CDR2 FVKESK. The DNA of the CDR3 is TGTGCCAGCAGCCAGTATCTAGCGGGGAACTACGAGCAGTACTTC. This codes for CASSQYLAGNYEQYF.